This TCR beta chain emerged from a study of PD-1 blockade in classical Hodgkin lymphoma. V dropped 8 bases and J dropped 1; count of bases not matched to a gene: 24. This CDR3 has 20 residues. Germline CDR1 is SNHLY and CDR2 is FYNNEI. Time point specified: cycle 4 day 1 (C4D1), after six to seven weeks of nivolumab. With no exception, relapse followed autologous stem cell transplantation in all patients, and brentuximab vedotin exposure varied. TCRdb's copy holds only in-frame clones and misses some; the assay was immunoSEQ multiplex PCR. The sample lists approximately 96,000 clones; 85% to 95% were seen once.

The clonotype comes from a human donor with classical Hodgkin lymphoma. This specimen was peripheral blood mononuclear cells (PBMCs), taken before the fourth cycle of nivolumab. The chain has TRBV2 and TRBJ2-3; 7 bases agree with TRBD1. The CDR3: CASPKGPGTVSKHRTDTQYF. CDR3 sequence (DNA): TGTGCCAGCCCTAAGGGGCCCGGGACAGTAAGTAAGCATCGCACAGATACGCAGTATTTT. The full variable domain, in which reference TRBV2 and TRBJ2-3 provide the parts outside the CDR3, is EPEVTQTPSHQVTQMGQEVILRCVPISNHLYFYWYRQILGQKVEFLVSFYNNEISEKSEIFDDQFSVERPDGSNFTLKIRSTKLEDSAMYFCASPKGPGTVSKHRTDTQYFGPGTRLTVL.